A selection of T cell receptor beta chains follows, all from one sample in a study of shared clonotypes between healthy human individuals. The data were produced by immunoSEQ multiplex PCR, yet TCRdb's version contains in-frame clones alone and is incomplete. The sample contains 400,000 to 600,000 clones, 75% to 80% of which appear only once. Sequenced material: PBMCs. The receptors were sampled from a woman aged 40 to 50 in good health. Some clones in this sample may be carry-over from other donors' samples. Each CDR3 is given with its conserved first and last residue. A D gene is named only where the DNA matches it firmly. Clone sizes are given selectively: once, few, many, or a class where the clone is expanded.

D gene: .
clone size: .
V gene: TRBV19
J gene: TRBJ2-1
CDR3 DNA: TGTGCCAGTAGAGTTCAAGCGGGACACTCCTACAATGAGCAGTTCTTC
CDR3 protein: CASRVQAGHSYNEQFF

D gene: TRBD2
clone size: .
V gene: TRBV4-3
J gene: TRBJ2-2
CDR3 DNA: TGCGCCAGCAGCCAAGAAGGCGGGAGGGGCCCCGGGGAGCTGTTTTTT
CDR3 protein: CASSQEGGRGPGELFF

D gene: .
clone size: .
V gene: TRBV4-1
J gene: TRBJ1-4
CDR3 DNA: TGCGCCAGCAGCCAAGGGGTAGCTGGATTACAGGAAAAACTGTTTTTT
CDR3 protein: CASSQGVAGLQEKLFF

D gene: TRBD2
clone size: many
V gene: TRBV19
J gene: TRBJ2-1
CDR3 DNA: TGTGCCAGTAGTACCGGGACTAGTCGCTACAATGAGCAGTTCTTC
CDR3 protein: CASSTGTSRYNEQFF

D gene: TRBD2
clone size: .
V gene: TRBV5-1
J gene: TRBJ2-1
CDR3 DNA: TGCGCCAGCAGTGGGGCGGGAGGACCCGATGAGCAGTTCTTC
CDR3 protein: CASSGAGGPDEQFF

D gene: TRBD1
clone size: .
V gene: TRBV28
J gene: TRBJ2-7
CDR3 DNA: TGTGCCAGCAGTTTGGGACAGGCCTCCTACGAGCAGTACTTC
CDR3 protein: CASSLGQASYEQYF

D gene: .
clone size: many
V gene: TRBV7-9
J gene: TRBJ2-7
CDR3 DNA: TGTGCCAGCAGCTTAGTGTCAGGGTCCTACGAGCAGTACTTC
CDR3 protein: CASSLVSGSYEQYF

D gene: .
clone size: .
V gene: TRBV7-9
J gene: TRBJ2-1
CDR3 DNA: TGTGCCAGCAGCCCTAAGGGCGGATATGGCGGTGAGCAGTTCTTC
CDR3 protein: CASSPKGGYGGEQFF

D gene: .
clone size: .
V gene: TRBV5-1
J gene: TRBJ2-1
CDR3 DNA: TGCGCCAGCAGCTTCGATACTTCCCTGAGCTCCTACAATGAGCAGTTCTTC
CDR3 protein: CASSFDTSLSSYNEQFF

D gene: .
clone size: .
V gene: TRBV5-1
J gene: TRBJ1-1
CDR3 DNA: TGCGCCAGCAGCTTGGAGGGAATGAACACTGAAGCTTTCTTT
CDR3 protein: CASSLEGMNTEAFF

D gene: TRBD1
clone size: .
V gene: TRBV19
J gene: TRBJ2-2
CDR3 DNA: TGTGCCAGTAAGGTCGGGACAGGGGGCACCGGGGAGCTGTTTTTT
CDR3 protein: CASKVGTGGTGELFF

D gene: .
clone size: .
V gene: TRBV15
J gene: TRBJ2-3
CDR3 DNA: TGTGCCACCAGCAGAAGGCGGGCCGGGAGAGGGACAGATACGCAGTATTTT
CDR3 protein: CATSRRRAGRGTDTQYF

D gene: .
clone size: .
V gene: TRBV5-1
J gene: TRBJ2-2
CDR3 DNA: TGCGCCAGCAGCAGTTCAGAGAACACCGGGGAGCTGTTTTTT
CDR3 protein: CASSSSENTGELFF

D gene: .
clone size: .
V gene: TRBV11-1
J gene: TRBJ2-1
CDR3 DNA: TGTGCCAGCAGCTTGGAAGACAATGAGCAGTTCTTC
CDR3 protein: CASSLEDNEQFF

D gene: .
clone size: .
V gene: TRBV7-3
J gene: TRBJ2-3
CDR3 DNA: TGTGCCAGCAGCTTATGGGGAACAGATACGCAGTATTTT
CDR3 protein: CASSLWGTDTQYF

D gene: TRBD2
clone size: .
V gene: TRBV27
J gene: TRBJ2-3
CDR3 DNA: TGTGCCAGCAGTTTCCTTGGGCCTGGGCGGGAGTTCTCAGATACGCAGTATTTT
CDR3 protein: CASSFLGPGREFSDTQYF

D gene: .
clone size: .
V gene: TRBV10-3
J gene: TRBJ1-5
CDR3 DNA: TGTGCCATCAGTGACGGGACGGAGCAGCCCCAGCATTTT
CDR3 protein: CAISDGTEQPQHF

D gene: TRBD2
clone size: .
V gene: TRBV7-2
J gene: TRBJ2-3
CDR3 DNA: TGTGCCAGCAGCTTTGGGACTAGCGTCCAGTATTTT
CDR3 protein: CASSFGTSVQYF

D gene: .
clone size: .
V gene: TRBV11-2
J gene: TRBJ1-6
CDR3 DNA: TGTGCCAGCAGCTTAGGGTTGGCAGGGAGTAATTCACCCCTCCACTTT
CDR3 protein: CASSLGLAGSNSPLHF

D gene: TRBD1
clone size: .
V gene: TRBV11-2
J gene: TRBJ2-7
CDR3 DNA: TGTGCCAGCAGTTCGGACAGGGGCTACGGGCAGTACTTC
CDR3 protein: CASSSDRGYGQYF

D gene: .
clone size: .
V gene: TRBV18
J gene: TRBJ2-7
CDR3 DNA: TGTGCCAGCTCACCACCGGGACTAGGGACAGACGGGCAGTACTTC
CDR3 protein: CASSPPGLGTDGQYF

D gene: .
clone size: .
V gene: TRBV28
J gene: TRBJ2-4
CDR3 DNA: TGTGCCAGCAGTTTCTTTCTGGGGGGCAAAAACATTCAGTACTTC
CDR3 protein: CASSFFLGGKNIQYF

D gene: .
clone size: .
V gene: TRBV9
J gene: TRBJ2-2
CDR3 DNA: TGTGCCAGCAGCGTAGACACCACCCTCTTCACCGGGGAGCTGTTTTTT
CDR3 protein: CASSVDTTLFTGELFF

D gene: .
clone size: .
V gene: TRBV7-2
J gene: TRBJ2-1
CDR3 DNA: TGTGCCAGCAGCTTGGGGGGACGCACATACAATGAGCAGTTCTTC
CDR3 protein: CASSLGGRTYNEQFF

D gene: .
clone size: .
V gene: TRBV28
J gene: TRBJ1-5
CDR3 DNA: TGTGCCAGCAGCACGGACCTAAGACTTCAGCCCCAGCATTTT
CDR3 protein: CASSTDLRLQPQHF

D gene: TRBD2
clone size: .
V gene: TRBV7-2
J gene: TRBJ2-6
CDR3 DNA: TGTGCCAGCAGCTTAGTTGCGGGAGGGCCCCTAACTGGGGCCAACGTCCTGACTTTC
CDR3 protein: CASSLVAGGPLTGANVLTF

D gene: TRBD1
clone size: .
V gene: TRBV7-8
J gene: TRBJ2-2
CDR3 DNA: TGTGCCAGCAGTTCCGGGACAGAGAACACCGGGGAGCTGTTTTTT
CDR3 protein: CASSSGTENTGELFF

D gene: TRBD1
clone size: .
V gene: TRBV13
J gene: TRBJ2-2
CDR3 DNA: TGTGCCAGCAGCTTAGGCCAGGGACAGGGAATGAACACCGGGGAGCTGTTTTTT
CDR3 protein: CASSLGQGQGMNTGELFF

D gene: .
clone size: .
V gene: TRBV5-1
J gene: TRBJ2-2
CDR3 DNA: TGCGCCAGCAAAGAGGGAGTCGCGAACACCGGGGAGCTGTTTTTT
CDR3 protein: CASKEGVANTGELFF

D gene: .
clone size: few
V gene: TRBV28
J gene: TRBJ1-2
CDR3 DNA: TGTGCCAGCAATTCGGCAGGGGAATATGGCTACACCTTC
CDR3 protein: CASNSAGEYGYTF

D gene: TRBD2
clone size: .
V gene: TRBV5-5
J gene: TRBJ2-7
CDR3 DNA: TGTGCCAGCAGCTCCCCGGGACTAGCGGGAATCTCCTACGAGCAGTACTTC
CDR3 protein: CASSSPGLAGISYEQYF

D gene: .
clone size: .
V gene: TRBV28
J gene: TRBJ2-6
CDR3 DNA: TGTGCCAGCAGTGGGGGCCACTCTGGGGCCAACGTCCTGACTTTC
CDR3 protein: CASSGGHSGANVLTF

D gene: .
clone size: .
V gene: TRBV5-8
J gene: TRBJ1-4
CDR3 DNA: TGTGCCAGCAGCTTGGGGAGCCACACAACTAATGAAAAACTGTTTTTT
CDR3 protein: CASSLGSHTTNEKLFF

D gene: TRBD1
clone size: .
V gene: TRBV7-9
J gene: TRBJ2-5
CDR3 DNA: TGTGCCAGCAGCCCGGAGACAGGGGGCAGGGAGACCCAGTACTTC
CDR3 protein: CASSPETGGRETQYF

D gene: TRBD2
clone size: .
V gene: TRBV5-6
J gene: TRBJ2-5
CDR3 DNA: TGTGCCAGCAGCTTGCGGTCTAGCGGGAGGGGGAGAGAGACCCAGTACTTC
CDR3 protein: CASSLRSSGRGRETQYF

D gene: .
clone size: .
V gene: TRBV6-5
J gene: TRBJ2-3
CDR3 DNA: TGTGCCAGCAGTTACTCACGCCACCTCACAGATACGCAGTATTTT
CDR3 protein: CASSYSRHLTDTQYF

D gene: .
clone size: .
V gene: TRBV7-2
J gene: TRBJ1-1
CDR3 DNA: TGTGCCAGCAGCCCCCGCCCTGACACTGAAGCTTTCTTT
CDR3 protein: CASSPRPDTEAFF

D gene: .
clone size: .
V gene: TRBV2
J gene: TRBJ2-3
CDR3 DNA: TGTGCCAGCAGTGACGGAATCACAGATACGCAGTATTTT
CDR3 protein: CASSDGITDTQYF

D gene: .
clone size: once
V gene: TRBV19
J gene: TRBJ1-3
CDR3 DNA: TGTGCCAGTAGTGGGCTCCGGGACCTCGGACCCTCTGGAAACACCATATATTTT
CDR3 protein: CASSGLRDLGPSGNTIYF

D gene: .
clone size: .
V gene: TRBV6-1
J gene: TRBJ2-7
CDR3 DNA: TGTGCCAGTTCCCCTTCCTACGAGCAGTACTTC
CDR3 protein: CASSPSYEQYF

D gene: .
clone size: .
V gene: TRBV27
J gene: TRBJ2-2
CDR3 DNA: TGTGCCAGCAGTTTCCAGGCGGGGGAGCTGTTTTTT
CDR3 protein: CASSFQAGELFF

D gene: .
clone size: few
V gene: TRBV5-4
J gene: TRBJ2-7
CDR3 DNA: TGTGCCAGCAGCTTAGGCGACGTAAGCTACGAGCAGTACTTC
CDR3 protein: CASSLGDVSYEQYF

D gene: TRBD2
clone size: few
V gene: TRBV6-1
J gene: TRBJ2-2
CDR3 DNA: TGTGCCAGCAGTGAAGCCGGACTAGCGTCCACCGGGGAGCTGTTTTTT
CDR3 protein: CASSEAGLASTGELFF

D gene: TRBD2
clone size: .
V gene: TRBV5-4
J gene: TRBJ2-7
CDR3 DNA: TGTGCCAGCAGCCCCACGACTAGCTCCGAATCCTACGAGCAGTACTTC
CDR3 protein: CASSPTTSSESYEQYF

D gene: TRBD2
clone size: .
V gene: TRBV19
J gene: TRBJ2-2
CDR3 DNA: TGTGCCAGTATTACTAGCGGGAGAAAGTCGAACACCGGGGAGCTGTTTTTT
CDR3 protein: CASITSGRKSNTGELFF

D gene: TRBD1
clone size: .
V gene: TRBV7-8
J gene: TRBJ2-3
CDR3 DNA: TGTGCCAGCAGCCTCCGGGACAGCCCTAGCACAGATACGCAGTATTTT
CDR3 protein: CASSLRDSPSTDTQYF

D gene: .
clone size: .
V gene: TRBV10-2
J gene: TRBJ2-2
CDR3 DNA: TGCGCCAGCATTATTGGGGGGTTGAGGGCAACATCCGGGGAGCTGTTTTTT
CDR3 protein: CASIIGGLRATSGELFF

D gene: TRBD1
clone size: .
V gene: TRBV19
J gene: TRBJ1-1
CDR3 DNA: TGTGCCGCCAGACAGGGGCGATACACTGAAGCTTTCTTT
CDR3 protein: CAARQGRYTEAFF

D gene: .
clone size: .
V gene: TRBV7-6
J gene: TRBJ2-7
CDR3 DNA: TGTGCCAGCAGCTTTGATAGTCCCTACGAGCAGTACTTC
CDR3 protein: CASSFDSPYEQYF

D gene: TRBD2
clone size: few
V gene: TRBV11-1
J gene: TRBJ2-7
CDR3 DNA: TGTGCCAGCAGCTTAGAAGAGCGGGATGCCCCCGAGCAGTACTTC
CDR3 protein: CASSLEERDAPEQYF

D gene: .
clone size: .
V gene: TRBV7-2
J gene: TRBJ2-3
CDR3 DNA: TGTGCCAGCAGCTTTGGGTCTAGCACAGATACGCAGTATTTT
CDR3 protein: CASSFGSSTDTQYF

D gene: .
clone size: .
V gene: TRBV18
J gene: TRBJ2-1
CDR3 DNA: TGTGCCAGCTCACCAAAAGAAGGCAGGGTCCACAATGAGCAGTTCTTC
CDR3 protein: CASSPKEGRVHNEQFF

D gene: .
clone size: .
V gene: TRBV7-8
J gene: TRBJ2-4
CDR3 DNA: TGTGCCAGCAGCTGGAGCGTCCCCAAAAACATTCAGTACTTC
CDR3 protein: CASSWSVPKNIQYF

D gene: .
clone size: once
V gene: TRBV30
J gene: TRBJ1-2
CDR3 DNA: TGTGCCTGGAGTGTACTTGGACAGTCTGGGGCTGGCTACACCTTC
CDR3 protein: CAWSVLGQSGAGYTF

D gene: .
clone size: .
V gene: TRBV11-2
J gene: TRBJ1-5
CDR3 DNA: TGTGCCAGCAGCCGAACAGGGTTTCAGCCCCAGCATTTT
CDR3 protein: CASSRTGFQPQHF

D gene: TRBD2
clone size: .
V gene: TRBV29-1
J gene: TRBJ2-7
CDR3 DNA: TGCAGCGCCCGGGGGGGGGTCTCCTACGAGCAGTACTTC
CDR3 protein: CSARGGVSYEQYF

D gene: TRBD1
clone size: .
V gene: TRBV5-1
J gene: TRBJ2-1
CDR3 DNA: TGCGCCAGCAGCTTTTGGGACAGAAACAATGAGCAGTTCTTC
CDR3 protein: CASSFWDRNNEQFF

D gene: TRBD1
clone size: once
V gene: TRBV9
J gene: TRBJ2-7
CDR3 DNA: TGTGCCAGCAGCCCTCGTCAGGGGGAGTCCTACGAGCAGTACTTC
CDR3 protein: CASSPRQGESYEQYF

D gene: TRBD1
clone size: .
V gene: TRBV7-7
J gene: TRBJ2-2
CDR3 DNA: TGTGCCAGCAGTCCTGGACAGGGGACGAACGGGGAGCTGTTTTTT
CDR3 protein: CASSPGQGTNGELFF